The rows below give T cell receptor beta chains drawn from one sample of a study of cytomegalovirus exposure and HLA in healthy donors. TCRdb's copy holds only in-frame clones and misses some; the assay was immunoSEQ multiplex PCR. The table includes about 70,000 clones, less than 75% detected once. The sample comprised PBMCs. Receptor source: a woman in her 30s in good health and CMV-seronegative. Each CDR3 is given with its conserved first and last residue. A D gene is named only where the DNA matches it firmly. A row's size may be missing; if present it is once, few, many or a size class.

d_gene: TRBD1; j_gene: TRBJ1-4; v_gene: TRBV2; abundance: NA; CDR3nt: TGTGCCAGCAGCCGGGACAGGGGGCGGGCTAATGAAAAACTGTTTTTT; CDR3aa: CASSRDRGRANEKLFF
d_gene: TRBD1; j_gene: TRBJ2-7; v_gene: TRBV19; abundance: NA; CDR3nt: TGTGCCAGCAGGGGGCGGGGCCCGACCCACTACGAGCAGTACTTC; CDR3aa: CASRGRGPTHYEQYF
d_gene: NA; j_gene: TRBJ1-1; v_gene: TRBV5-6; abundance: NA; CDR3nt: TGTGCCAGCAGCTTGGGTGTGTATGACACTGAAGCTTTCTTT; CDR3aa: CASSLGVYDTEAFF
d_gene: TRBD2; j_gene: TRBJ2-2; v_gene: TRBV11-3; abundance: NA; CDR3nt: TGTGCCAGCAGCTGGACTAGCAGTCCCCGGGAGCTGTTTTTT; CDR3aa: CASSWTSSPRELFF
d_gene: TRBD1; j_gene: TRBJ1-5; v_gene: TRBV28; abundance: NA; CDR3nt: TGTGCCAGCAGTAACAGGGGGCTCAATCAGCCCCAGCATTTT; CDR3aa: CASSNRGLNQPQHF
d_gene: NA; j_gene: TRBJ1-1; v_gene: TRBV7-6; abundance: NA; CDR3nt: TGTGCCAGCAGCTTAGCTCGACAGCAGAACACTGAAGCTTTCTTT; CDR3aa: CASSLARQQNTEAFF
d_gene: TRBD2; j_gene: TRBJ2-7; v_gene: TRBV5-7; abundance: NA; CDR3nt: TGTGCCAGCAGCTCGGGACTAGCGGGCCCCTACGAGCAGTACTTC; CDR3aa: CASSSGLAGPYEQYF
d_gene: NA; j_gene: TRBJ1-5; v_gene: TRBV6-6; abundance: NA; CDR3nt: TGTGCCAGCAGACACCAGGGCCCGGTCCAGACCCAGCATTTT; CDR3aa: CASRHQGPVQTQHF
d_gene: NA; j_gene: TRBJ1-5; v_gene: TRBV6-6; abundance: NA; CDR3nt: TGTGCCAGCAGTCCCAGAGGCGGGAATAGCAATCAGCCCCAGCATTTT; CDR3aa: CASSPRGGNSNQPQHF
d_gene: TRBD1; j_gene: TRBJ1-1; v_gene: TRBV6-5; abundance: NA; CDR3nt: TGTGCCAGCAGACTCGGGACAGTGAACACTGAAGCTTTCTTT; CDR3aa: CASRLGTVNTEAFF
d_gene: NA; j_gene: TRBJ2-3; v_gene: TRBV29-1; abundance: NA; CDR3nt: TGCAGCGTTGAAGAAGGCGGAATCACAGATACGCAGTATTTT; CDR3aa: CSVEEGGITDTQYF
d_gene: TRBD1; j_gene: TRBJ1-5; v_gene: TRBV7-9; abundance: NA; CDR3nt: TGTGCCAGCAGCCAGGACAGGGGGCAGCCCCAGCATTTT; CDR3aa: CASSQDRGQPQHF
d_gene: NA; j_gene: TRBJ2-3; v_gene: TRBV29-1; abundance: NA; CDR3nt: TGCAGCGTTGACCCAGGGATTTCCACAGATACGCAGTATTTT; CDR3aa: CSVDPGISTDTQYF
d_gene: NA; j_gene: TRBJ1-2; v_gene: TRBV30; abundance: NA; CDR3nt: TGTGCCTGGAGTGTACTCCCAGGGGATGGCTACACCTTC; CDR3aa: CAWSVLPGDGYTF
d_gene: TRBD2; j_gene: TRBJ2-7; v_gene: TRBV5-4; abundance: NA; CDR3nt: TGTGCCAGCAGCCCCCCGGGAGGCGAGCAGTACTTC; CDR3aa: CASSPPGGEQYF
d_gene: NA; j_gene: TRBJ1-1; v_gene: TRBV6-5; abundance: NA; CDR3nt: TGTGCCAGCAGGCGGGACACTGAAGCTTTCTTT; CDR3aa: CASRRDTEAFF
d_gene: NA; j_gene: TRBJ1-1; v_gene: TRBV7-9; abundance: once; CDR3nt: TGTGCCAGCAGCCGAGACTTATTAGGCACTGAAGCTTTCTTT; CDR3aa: CASSRDLLGTEAFF
d_gene: NA; j_gene: TRBJ1-5; v_gene: TRBV27; abundance: few; CDR3nt: TGTGCCAGCAGTATACGAGGCAATCAGCCCCAGCATTTT; CDR3aa: CASSIRGNQPQHF
d_gene: TRBD2; j_gene: TRBJ2-3; v_gene: TRBV5-1; abundance: NA; CDR3nt: TGCGCCAGCAACCCCCCTGGGAAGCGGGGGGGCTCCACAGATACGCAGTATTTT; CDR3aa: CASNPPGKRGGSTDTQYF
d_gene: NA; j_gene: TRBJ1-1; v_gene: TRBV7-9; abundance: few; CDR3nt: TGTGCCAGCAGCCCAAACAGGGCGGGGGGCCTTAACACTGAAGCTTTCTTT; CDR3aa: CASSPNRAGGLNTEAFF
d_gene: NA; j_gene: TRBJ2-5; v_gene: TRBV30; abundance: NA; CDR3nt: TGTGCCTGGAGTGTAGGAACAGTCCAAGAGACCCAGTACTTC; CDR3aa: CAWSVGTVQETQYF
d_gene: TRBD1; j_gene: TRBJ1-2; v_gene: TRBV2; abundance: NA; CDR3nt: TGTGCCAGAACCGGGACAGGCCTTTATGGCTACACCTTC; CDR3aa: CARTGTGLYGYTF
d_gene: TRBD1; j_gene: TRBJ2-7; v_gene: TRBV4-1; abundance: NA; CDR3nt: TGCGCCAGCAGCCAGGACAGGACATACGAGCAGTACTTC; CDR3aa: CASSQDRTYEQYF
d_gene: TRBD1; j_gene: TRBJ2-7; v_gene: TRBV19; abundance: NA; CDR3nt: TGTGCCAGTAGTATGGGGGACAGGAGGGACTACGAGCAGTACTTC; CDR3aa: CASSMGDRRDYEQYF
d_gene: NA; j_gene: TRBJ2-2; v_gene: TRBV9; abundance: NA; CDR3nt: TGTGCCAGCAGCGTAATCCCAGGACTAACCGGGGAGCTGTTTTTT; CDR3aa: CASSVIPGLTGELFF
d_gene: NA; j_gene: TRBJ2-3; v_gene: TRBV9; abundance: NA; CDR3nt: TGTGCCAGCGAGTGGTCGGCAGATACGCAGTATTTT; CDR3aa: CASEWSADTQYF
d_gene: TRBD1; j_gene: TRBJ1-5; v_gene: TRBV6-1; abundance: NA; CDR3nt: TGTGCCAGCACTCCCCAGGGGGTACAGCCCCAGCATTTT; CDR3aa: CASTPQGVQPQHF
d_gene: NA; j_gene: TRBJ2-3; v_gene: TRBV7-9; abundance: NA; CDR3nt: TGTGCCAGCAGCCCTACTAGTAGCACAGATACGCAGTATTTT; CDR3aa: CASSPTSSTDTQYF
d_gene: NA; j_gene: TRBJ1-6; v_gene: TRBV25-1; abundance: NA; CDR3nt: TGTGCCAGCAGTGATTACAGGGTAACCTCACCCCTCCACTTT; CDR3aa: CASSDYRVTSPLHF
d_gene: NA; j_gene: TRBJ1-2; v_gene: TRBV18; abundance: NA; CDR3nt: TGTGCCAGCTCCATCGGCGCCAGGGCCGATGGCTACACCTTC; CDR3aa: CASSIGARADGYTF
d_gene: NA; j_gene: TRBJ2-5; v_gene: TRBV27; abundance: NA; CDR3nt: TGTGCCAGCAGCTTATCCGGGGTCGAGACCCAGTACTTC; CDR3aa: CASSLSGVETQYF
d_gene: NA; j_gene: TRBJ1-4; v_gene: TRBV28; abundance: NA; CDR3nt: TGTGCCAGCGGAGGGGAGGGGAGAGAAAAACTGTTTTTT; CDR3aa: CASGGEGREKLFF
d_gene: NA; j_gene: TRBJ2-5; v_gene: TRBV4-1; abundance: NA; CDR3nt: TGCGCCAGCAGCCAATACACCTGGGACTTTCAAGAGACCCAGTACTTC; CDR3aa: CASSQYTWDFQETQYF
d_gene: NA; j_gene: TRBJ1-5; v_gene: TRBV2; abundance: NA; CDR3nt: TGTGCCAGCAGTGCGGACAGTAGCAATCAGCCCCAGCATTTT; CDR3aa: CASSADSSNQPQHF
d_gene: NA; j_gene: TRBJ1-3; v_gene: TRBV2; abundance: NA; CDR3nt: TGTGCCAGCAGCTGGGACATGACTACCTCTGGAAACACCATATATTTT; CDR3aa: CASSWDMTTSGNTIYF
d_gene: TRBD1; j_gene: TRBJ2-7; v_gene: TRBV16; abundance: NA; CDR3nt: TGTGCCAGCAGCCGCATCCGGGACAGGGGTCTTTACGAGCAGTACTTC; CDR3aa: CASSRIRDRGLYEQYF
d_gene: NA; j_gene: TRBJ1-5; v_gene: TRBV19; abundance: once; CDR3nt: TGTGCCAGTAGGGAAAGAGGGATTTTATATAGCAATCAGCCCCAGCATTTT; CDR3aa: CASRERGILYSNQPQHF
d_gene: TRBD2; j_gene: TRBJ2-7; v_gene: TRBV30; abundance: NA; CDR3nt: TGTGCCTGGAGTGTACAGAGGACTAGCCAGTACTTC; CDR3aa: CAWSVQRTSQYF
d_gene: NA; j_gene: TRBJ2-6; v_gene: TRBV30; abundance: NA; CDR3nt: TGTGCCTGGAGGAGCTCTGGGGCCAACGTCCTGACTTTC; CDR3aa: CAWRSSGANVLTF
d_gene: NA; j_gene: TRBJ2-7; v_gene: TRBV28; abundance: NA; CDR3nt: TGTGCCAGCAGTTTGACTCCAACCTACGAGCAGTACTTC; CDR3aa: CASSLTPTYEQYF
d_gene: TRBD2; j_gene: TRBJ2-3; v_gene: TRBV4-2; abundance: NA; CDR3nt: TGTGCCAGCAGCCAAGAGAAATGGGGGGGTACGCAGTATTTT; CDR3aa: CASSQEKWGGTQYF
d_gene: TRBD1; j_gene: TRBJ2-7; v_gene: TRBV19; abundance: few; CDR3nt: TGTGCCAGTAGTGAAAGGGGGCGAAGGGAGCAGTACTTC; CDR3aa: CASSERGRREQYF
d_gene: NA; j_gene: TRBJ1-4; v_gene: TRBV5-1; abundance: NA; CDR3nt: TGCGCCAGCAGCGCACGACTGACTAATGAAAAACTGTTTTTT; CDR3aa: CASSARLTNEKLFF
d_gene: NA; j_gene: TRBJ2-7; v_gene: TRBV2; abundance: many; CDR3nt: TGTGCCAGCCTGAGAGAGACACAGTCCTACGAGCAGTACTTC; CDR3aa: CASLRETQSYEQYF
d_gene: NA; j_gene: TRBJ2-4; v_gene: TRBV2; abundance: NA; CDR3nt: TGTGCCAGCACGAGGGCCCCGGACGCTGAAAACATTCAGTACTTC; CDR3aa: CASTRAPDAENIQYF
d_gene: NA; j_gene: TRBJ1-1; v_gene: TRBV30; abundance: NA; CDR3nt: TGTGCCGGAGGAATGAACACTGAAGCTTTCTTT; CDR3aa: CAGGMNTEAFF
d_gene: NA; j_gene: TRBJ2-2; v_gene: TRBV7-6; abundance: NA; CDR3nt: TGTGCCAGCAGGTCCAGGGTGGGGGGGCTTGCCACCGGGGAGCTGTTTTTT; CDR3aa: CASRSRVGGLATGELFF
d_gene: NA; j_gene: TRBJ1-1; v_gene: TRBV9; abundance: NA; CDR3nt: TGTGCCAGCAGCGTCGCGATGGACAAATACACTGAAGCTTTCTTT; CDR3aa: CASSVAMDKYTEAFF
d_gene: TRBD1; j_gene: TRBJ1-5; v_gene: TRBV7-2; abundance: many; CDR3nt: TGTGCCAGCAGCTCCCGTGGGACAGGGAGGAATCAGCCCCAGCATTTT; CDR3aa: CASSSRGTGRNQPQHF
d_gene: NA; j_gene: TRBJ2-2; v_gene: TRBV7-3; abundance: NA; CDR3nt: TGTGCCAGCAGCCCGTTCGGAGGGCAAAACACCGGGGAGCTGTTTTTT; CDR3aa: CASSPFGGQNTGELFF